This is a list of T cell receptor beta chains from one sample in a study of a mutant IDH1 vaccine in newly diagnosed glioma. Clones were sequenced by immunoSEQ multiplex PCR, and TCRdb holds only the in-frame ones, with some missing. The repertoire holds 60,000 or so clones, about 81% seen once, with 6.5% to 9% in the top ten. Their target antigens are unknown. This specimen consisted of PBMCs, obtained from a glioma patient whose treatment included an IDH1 peptide vaccine. Every receptor here comes from a woman aged 50 to 60 with glioma. Each CDR3 is given with its conserved first and last residue. D genes are given only for firm matches. Some rows have no size entry. The others give once, few or many, or a class for an expanded clone.

cdr3_nt | cdr3_aa | v_call | clone_size | d_call | j_call
TGCAGCGCAGAGCATAGTGAGCAGTTCTTC | CSAEHSEQFF | TRBV20-1 | NA | NA | TRBJ2-1
TGTGCCAGCTCACCACTGCCACAGGGTGCGAATTCACCCCTCCACTTT | CASSPLPQGANSPLHF | TRBV18 | few | NA | TRBJ1-6
TGTGCCAGCAACCCTTTCCCCACTGAAGCTTTCTTT | CASNPFPTEAFF | TRBV2 | NA | NA | TRBJ1-1
TGCAGCGTTGACCTCCTAGCGGGGGGGCGGAATGAGCAGTTCTTC | CSVDLLAGGRNEQFF | TRBV29-1 | NA | TRBD2 | TRBJ2-1
TGTGCCAGCAGCCAACTTCCGGGACGGTCGAAAGAGACCCAGTACTTC | CASSQLPGRSKETQYF | TRBV11-2 | NA | NA | TRBJ2-5
TGTGCCAGCACCCGGACAGGGGATGGCTACACCTTC | CASTRTGDGYTF | TRBV6-1 | once | TRBD1 | TRBJ1-2
TGTGCCAGCAGTGTGGATAACACCATATATTTT | CASSVDNTIYF | TRBV6-6 | NA | NA | TRBJ1-3
TGTGCCAGTAGCGGGACACAATTCTACGAGCAGTACTTC | CASSGTQFYEQYF | TRBV19 | few | NA | TRBJ2-7
TGTGCCAGCAGCCCATGGCGGGAAGAGACCCAGTACTTC | CASSPWREETQYF | TRBV7-9 | NA | NA | TRBJ2-5
TGTGCCAGCAGCTCGGGACAGGTGGGTGGCTACACCTTC | CASSSGQVGGYTF | TRBV9 | NA | TRBD1 | TRBJ1-2
TGTGCCAGCAGCTTCTATACCGGGACGGGGGCCCTCCACTTT | CASSFYTGTGALHF | TRBV5-6 | NA | NA | TRBJ1-6
TGTGCCAGTAGTCTTTCTGGGTCGGGTGAAGCTTTCTTT | CASSLSGSGEAFF | TRBV19 | NA | NA | TRBJ1-1
TGTGCCAGCAGCCAAGGACAGACGACTGGCTACACCTTC | CASSQGQTTGYTF | TRBV5-4 | NA | NA | TRBJ1-2
TGCGCCACGAGCGGGGGGAATAATTACAATGAGCAGTTCTTC | CATSGGNNYNEQFF | TRBV5-1 | NA | TRBD2 | TRBJ2-1
TGTGCCAGCAGTGAGGGCCCTAAGGACGTAGCTTTCTTT | CASSEGPKDVAFF | TRBV2 | NA | NA | TRBJ1-1
TGTGCCAGTAGTTGGGAGACAGGGTCTAGTTATAGCAATCAGCCCCAGCATTTT | CASSWETGSSYSNQPQHF | TRBV19 | once | TRBD1 | TRBJ1-5
TGCGCCAGCAGCGAGGGGGTGCTGGGTAATGAAAAACTGTTTTTT | CASSEGVLGNEKLFF | TRBV5-1 | NA | NA | TRBJ1-4
TGTGCCACCAGAGAGGGAGCGTTAGAGACCCAGTACTTC | CATREGALETQYF | TRBV28 | NA | NA | TRBJ2-5
TGTGCCAGCAGTCCGGGACAGTTCTTCACTGAAGCTTTCTTT | CASSPGQFFTEAFF | TRBV6-1 | NA | TRBD1 | TRBJ1-1
TGTGCCAGCAGTCAAGACAGGCCGCATGGCTACACCTTC | CASSQDRPHGYTF | TRBV28 | few | NA | TRBJ1-2
TGTGCCAGCAGCTGGAGACAGACAGAGCAGTTCTTC | CASSWRQTEQFF | TRBV7-3 | NA | NA | TRBJ2-1
TGCGCCAGCAGCTTGGCGGACAGGGACACCGGGGAGCTGTTTTTT | CASSLADRDTGELFF | TRBV5-1 | few | TRBD1 | TRBJ2-2
TGTGCCAGCAGCTTCCGCGGGCCGACGCGCGACGAGCAGTACTTC | CASSFRGPTRDEQYF | TRBV7-2 | few | NA | TRBJ2-7
TGTGCCAGCAGTGAAGGCCCCTTTAGCAATCAGCCCCAGCATTTT | CASSEGPFSNQPQHF | TRBV6-1 | once | NA | TRBJ1-5
TGTGCCAGCAGTTCAAGGGGGAATGACTACGAGCAGTACTTC | CASSSRGNDYEQYF | TRBV6-6 | NA | NA | TRBJ2-7
TGCGCCAGCAGCTTGGGATCGGGCACTGGCTACACCTTC | CASSLGSGTGYTF | TRBV5-1 | NA | NA | TRBJ1-2
TGCGCCAGCAGCCCTTTCTCCGGAACAGATACGCAGTATTTT | CASSPFSGTDTQYF | TRBV5-1 | NA | NA | TRBJ2-3
TGTGCCACCAGCAGAGATCATAGCGAGGGGACCACTGAAGCTTTCTTT | CATSRDHSEGTTEAFF | TRBV15 | NA | NA | TRBJ1-1
TGTGCCAGCAGTCCAAACCGACCACTTAATGAAAAACTGTTTTTT | CASSPNRPLNEKLFF | TRBV6-1 | NA | NA | TRBJ1-4
TGTGCCAGCAGCGTAGCGGGACAGAACACTGAAGCTTTCTTT | CASSVAGQNTEAFF | TRBV9 | NA | NA | TRBJ1-1
TGTGCCAGCAGCCCGAGGGGAAGCGGGGTGCCCTACGAGCAGTACTTC | CASSPRGSGVPYEQYF | TRBV7-9 | NA | TRBD2 | TRBJ2-7
TGTGCCAGCAGTTTACCCGGGACAGGGGGTGAAAAACTGTTTTTT | CASSLPGTGGEKLFF | TRBV28 | NA | TRBD1 | TRBJ1-4
TGTGCCAGCAGCCTACAGGGAATCTGGAGCAATCAGCCCCAGCATTTT | CASSLQGIWSNQPQHF | TRBV5-6 | once | NA | TRBJ1-5
TGCGCCAGCAGCACGGACCCGAGCAATCAGCCCCAGCATTTT | CASSTDPSNQPQHF | TRBV5-1 | once | NA | TRBJ1-5
TGTGCCAGCTCACCCAACACTGAAGCTTTCTTT | CASSPNTEAFF | TRBV18 | NA | NA | TRBJ1-1
TGTGCCAGCAGCCCGGGGGTATCCTCAAGGACCCAGTACTTC | CASSPGVSSRTQYF | TRBV5-6 | NA | NA | TRBJ2-5
TGTGCCAGCAGTGAGCGGAGCAGTGAGCAGTTCTTC | CASSERSSEQFF | TRBV6-1 | NA | NA | TRBJ2-1
TGTGCCAGCAGCTTGGGGGGGACAGTTACCTATGGCTACACCTTC | CASSLGGTVTYGYTF | TRBV5-6 | NA | TRBD1 | TRBJ1-2